The present entry profiles one TCR beta chain with its context. This clone was found once. It has no known antigen specificity. The sample holds no much larger clone one base away, and base qualities are not on file. This sample is drawn from a study of blood T cell repertoires in COVID-19 (TCRdb year 2020). Looking at the study overall: The collaborator samples originated in the United States, Italy and Spain and spanned the acute and convalescent phases of COVID-19. Deeply sampled blood TCRbeta repertoires from subjects exposed to, actively infected with, or recovered from COVID-19 were included in the dataset. The prospective study material was composed of cDNA or gDNA derived from T cells, B-cell-depleted T cells, or PBMCs. The repertoires were released in a freely available public database intended as a resource for research on the immune response to SARS-CoV-2. Where available, HLA class I and class II types were taken from metadata supplied by the sample provider and were not determined by assay-based typing. The sample metadata nearly always contained a de-identified subject ID, COVID-19 status, age in years and sex. The samples were drawn from two sources: the first 160 participants of the ongoing ImmuneRACE study, and some 1,300 subjects contributed by 6 global collaborators.

TCRbeta CDR3 regions were amplified from genomic DNA using the immunoSEQ Assay, a bias-controlled multiplex PCR. The authors' pipeline ran thus. The number of nucleated cells in each sample was estimated from the amplification of reference gene primers within the assay. To quantify the absolute abundance of each unique TCRbeta CDR3 rearrangement, sequence reads were collapsed and filtered. For each sample, productive Simpson clonality was calculated as the square root of Simpson's diversity index across productive rearrangements. TCRdb obtained this table from immuneACCESS and retained in-frame rearrangements with V and J assigned. These tables miss some clones; where compared with another copy, unresolved V genes account for less than half of the shortfall, and the remainder is unexplained. The V and J calls and clone size were taken over from that table, and D and trimming were inferred from the DNA. This sample is represented by 110,000 to 150,000 clones; approximately 80% of them were singletons. Around 2.1% of the sample goes to the ten largest clones.

Each collaborating institution followed its own protocols to collect whole blood in K2EDTA tubes. For TCRbeta analysis, collaborators shipped samples as frozen whole blood, isolated PBMCs, or DNA extracted from either of those sample types. Trimming at the junction amounts to 6 bases on V and 3 bases on J, and the germline ends lie 13 bases apart. The CDR3 runs 15 amino acids, cysteine and phenylalanine included. Solely the CDR3 DNA is kept, with 45 bases framed from the first base. As encoded in the germline V gene, CDR1 is SGDLS while CDR2 is YYNGEE. Broad study findings and their caveats: Clinical and demographic metadata were provided uncurated, with the amount varying by source and participant.

The V gene is TRBV9 and the J gene is TRBJ2-6; perhaps TRBD2 is the D gene, with 6 bases matching. This clonotype was sampled from a woman aged 60-70 years with acute or convalescent COVID-19. Specimen: peripheral blood. The nucleotide sequence is TGTGCCAGCACGGAGGGCAGTCTTGGGGCCAACGTCCTGACTTTC. Translated, this is CASTEGSLGANVLTF.